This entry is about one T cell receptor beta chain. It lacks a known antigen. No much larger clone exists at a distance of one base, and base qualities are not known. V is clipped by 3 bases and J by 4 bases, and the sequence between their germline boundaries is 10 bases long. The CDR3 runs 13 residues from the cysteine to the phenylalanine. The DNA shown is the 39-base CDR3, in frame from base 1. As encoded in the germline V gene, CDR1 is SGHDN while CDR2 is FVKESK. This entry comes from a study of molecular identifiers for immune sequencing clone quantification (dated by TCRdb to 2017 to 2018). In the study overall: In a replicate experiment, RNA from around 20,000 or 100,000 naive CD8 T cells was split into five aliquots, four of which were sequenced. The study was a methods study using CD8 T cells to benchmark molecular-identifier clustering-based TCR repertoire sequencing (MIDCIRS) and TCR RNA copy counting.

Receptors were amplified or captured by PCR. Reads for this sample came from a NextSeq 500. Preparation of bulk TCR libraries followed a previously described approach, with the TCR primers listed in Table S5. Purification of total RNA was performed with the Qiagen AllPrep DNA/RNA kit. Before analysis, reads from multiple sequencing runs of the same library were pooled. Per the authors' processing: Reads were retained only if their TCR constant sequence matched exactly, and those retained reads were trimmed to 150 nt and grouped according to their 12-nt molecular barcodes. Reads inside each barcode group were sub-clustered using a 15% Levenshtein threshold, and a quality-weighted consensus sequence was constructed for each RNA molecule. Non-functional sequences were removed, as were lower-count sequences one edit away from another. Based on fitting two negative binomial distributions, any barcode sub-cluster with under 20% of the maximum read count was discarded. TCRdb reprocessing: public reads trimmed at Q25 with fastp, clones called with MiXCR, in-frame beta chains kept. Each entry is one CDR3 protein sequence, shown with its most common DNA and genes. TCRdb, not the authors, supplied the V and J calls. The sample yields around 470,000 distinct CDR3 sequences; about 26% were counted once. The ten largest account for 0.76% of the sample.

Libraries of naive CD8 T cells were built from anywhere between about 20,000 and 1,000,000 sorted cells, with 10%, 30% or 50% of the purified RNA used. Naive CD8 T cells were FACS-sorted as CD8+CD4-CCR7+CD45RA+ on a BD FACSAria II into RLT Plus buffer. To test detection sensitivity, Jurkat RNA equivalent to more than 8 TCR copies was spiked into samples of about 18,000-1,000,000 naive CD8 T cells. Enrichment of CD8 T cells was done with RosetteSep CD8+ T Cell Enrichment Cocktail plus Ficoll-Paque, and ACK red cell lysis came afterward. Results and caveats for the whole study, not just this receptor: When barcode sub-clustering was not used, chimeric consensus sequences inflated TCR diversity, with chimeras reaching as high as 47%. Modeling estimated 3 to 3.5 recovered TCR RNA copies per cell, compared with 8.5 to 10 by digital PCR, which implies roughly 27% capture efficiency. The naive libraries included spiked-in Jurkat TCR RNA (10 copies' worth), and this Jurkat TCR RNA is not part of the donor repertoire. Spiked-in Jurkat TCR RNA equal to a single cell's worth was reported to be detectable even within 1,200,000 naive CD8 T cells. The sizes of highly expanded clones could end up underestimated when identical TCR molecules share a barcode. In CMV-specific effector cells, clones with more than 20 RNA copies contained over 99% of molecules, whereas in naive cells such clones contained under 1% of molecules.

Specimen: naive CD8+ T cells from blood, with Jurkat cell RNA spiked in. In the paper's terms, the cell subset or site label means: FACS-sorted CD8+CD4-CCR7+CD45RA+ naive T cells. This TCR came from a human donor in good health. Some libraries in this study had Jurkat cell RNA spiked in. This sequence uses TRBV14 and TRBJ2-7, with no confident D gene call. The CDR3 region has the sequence CASSHGVGYEQYF. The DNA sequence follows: TGTGCCAGCAGCCATGGGGTCGGTTACGAGCAGTACTTC.